This entry concerns a single TCR beta chain. Its recognized antigen is unknown. Base-call qualities are not available, and no considerably larger clone is one nucleotide away. TCRbeta CDR3 regions were amplified from genomic DNA by means of the immunoSEQ Assay, a bias-controlled multiplex PCR. Per the source publication's procedure: Within the assay, amplification of reference gene primers was used to estimate how many nucleated cells each sample contained. To quantify the absolute abundance of each unique TCRbeta CDR3 rearrangement, sequence reads were collapsed and filtered. For each sample, productive Simpson clonality was calculated by taking the square root of Simpson's diversity index across productive rearrangements. TCRdb's version of the immuneACCESS table is confined to in-frame rearrangements and falls short of the full clone set. An unresolved V gene accounts for under half of the shortfall where checked; the remainder is of unknown origin. V and J calls and clone size are given by that table; D and trimming were obtained from the DNA. The sample records about 230,000 clones, 65% to 90% of which are singletons. Jointly, the top ten make up around 2.4% of the sample.

The data were taken from a study of blood T cell repertoires in COVID-19 (TCRdb year 2020). In the study overall: Collaborator samples came from the United States, Italy and Spain and covered acute and convalescent phases of COVID-19. The prospective study material was composed of cDNA or gDNA derived from T cells, B-cell-depleted T cells, or PBMCs. Subjects who had been exposed to COVID-19, were actively infected with it, or had recovered from it provided the deeply sampled blood TCRbeta repertoires that made up the dataset. The repertoires were released in a freely available public database meant as a resource for research on the immune response to SARS-CoV-2. The samples were drawn from two sources: the first 160 participants of the ongoing ImmuneRACE study, and 950 to 1,500 subjects contributed by 6 global collaborators. The sample metadata nearly always contained a de-identified subject ID, COVID-19 status, age in years and sex. Where available, HLA class I and class II types were taken from metadata supplied by the sample provider and were not determined by assay-based typing. What the authors observed across the whole study: Clinical and demographic metadata were provided uncurated, with the amount varying by source and participant.

The germline V gene sets CDR1 to SGHTS and CDR2 to YDEGEE. The germline ends are 15 bases apart after V is trimmed by 4 bases and J by 6 bases. There are 14 amino acids in the CDR3, from cysteine to phenylalanine inclusive. Here the CDR3 DNA is all that survives: 42 bases in frame from base 1. Samples from volunteer blood donors who had recovered from COVID-19 were contributed by a second Seattle source. Whole blood was collected in K2EDTA tubes by collaborating institutions according to the institutions' own protocols. Collaborator samples were shipped for TCRbeta analysis as frozen whole blood, isolated PBMCs, or DNA extracted from either sample type.

The clonotype comes from a man aged 35-49 years who had recovered from COVID-19. Recombination connected TRBV5-8 to TRBJ2-3; a confident D gene designation cannot be given. The sample was peripheral blood. Read as DNA, the sequence is TGTGCCAGCAGCGTGGACGGTCGCCGTGATACGCAGTATTTT. The resulting protein is CASSVDGRRDTQYF.